These T cell receptor beta chains were read from a single sample in a study of T cell responses to AZD1222 COVID-19 vaccine. Assay used: immunoSEQ multiplex PCR; TCRdb lists only in-frame clones, some missing. The sample includes about 61,000 clones, about four fifths of them seen just once. The source material was peripheral blood, sampled 28 days after the second AZD1222 dose. These receptors all come from an adult who received the AZD1222 COVID-19 vaccine. CDR3s include the opening cysteine and the closing phenylalanine or tryptophan. D genes are given only for firm matches. For some rows the clone size is stated as once, few or many, or as a class when expanded; others skip it.

TRBV2	-	TRBJ2-1	-	CASRSPGALEQFF	TGTGCCAGCAGATCCCCCGGGGCGTTGGAGCAGTTCTTC
TRBV30	-	TRBJ2-2	-	CAWSMVDANTGELFF	TGTGCCTGGAGTATGGTGGACGCGAACACCGGGGAGCTGTTTTTT
TRBV7-9	once	TRBJ1-4	-	CASSPSGPSGEKLFF	TGTGCCAGCAGCCCCAGTGGGCCCTCGGGTGAAAAACTGTTTTTT
TRBV7-7	many	TRBJ2-1	-	CASSLSGINEQFF	TGTGCTAGCAGCTTAAGCGGTATTAATGAGCAGTTCTTC
TRBV9	-	TRBJ2-7	TRBD1	CASNRQGGYEQYF	TGTGCCAGCAACAGACAGGGCGGCTACGAGCAGTACTTC
TRBV28	once	TRBJ1-1	TRBD1	CASSTGGTVIEGAFF	TGTGCCAGCAGTACAGGGGGGACGGTGATTGAGGGAGCTTTCTTT
TRBV30	-	TRBJ2-3	TRBD1	CAWSPGQGRDTQYF	TGTGCCTGGAGTCCGGGACAGGGCCGGGATACGCAGTATTTT
TRBV27	-	TRBJ2-3	TRBD2	CASSSPRTSGRASTDTQYF	TGTGCCAGCAGTTCGCCCAGGACTAGCGGGAGGGCGAGCACAGATACGCAGTATTTT
TRBV4-2	-	TRBJ2-2	-	CASSHTYGNTGELFF	TGTGCCAGCAGCCACACGTACGGGAACACCGGGGAGCTGTTTTTT
TRBV29-1	-	TRBJ2-4	-	CSVDGRGGNIQYF	TGCAGCGTTGACGGCAGGGGAGGGAACATTCAGTACTTC
TRBV7-8	-	TRBJ1-5	-	CASSLQDSNQPQHF	TGTGCCAGCAGCTTACAGGATAGCAATCAGCCCCAGCATTTT
TRBV6-5	-	TRBJ2-7	TRBD2	CASTGLAGYEQYF	TGTGCCAGCACCGGACTAGCGGGCTACGAGCAGTACTTC
TRBV28	-	TRBJ2-1	-	CASSLDRGRQFF	TGTGCCAGCAGTTTAGACCGGGGTCGGCAGTTCTTC
TRBV20-1	-	TRBJ2-5	-	CSASVQETQYF	TGCAGTGCTAGCGTTCAAGAGACCCAGTACTTC
TRBV9	-	TRBJ2-1	-	CASARGSSYNEQFF	TGTGCCAGCGCCAGAGGCAGCTCCTACAATGAGCAGTTCTTC
TRBV15	-	TRBJ2-2	-	CATSRDRGLYAGELFF	TGTGCCACCAGCAGAGATCGAGGGTTGTACGCCGGGGAGCTGTTTTTT
TRBV19	-	TRBJ1-1	-	CASTSRQARGTEAFF	TGTGCCAGTACCTCCCGACAGGCGCGGGGCACTGAAGCTTTCTTT
TRBV6-1	-	TRBJ1-1	-	CASSEHRASTEAFF	TGTGCCAGCAGTGAACATAGGGCGAGCACTGAAGCTTTCTTT
TRBV10-3	-	TRBJ2-1	-	CAIESSYNEQFF	TGTGCCATCGAGTCCTCCTACAATGAGCAGTTCTTC
TRBV7-2	-	TRBJ1-2	TRBD1	CASSFPLGQANYGYTF	TGTGCCAGCAGCTTTCCTCTCGGACAGGCAAACTATGGCTACACCTTC
TRBV18	-	TRBJ1-5	-	CASSPSREDQPQHF	TGTGCCAGCTCACCATCGAGAGAAGATCAGCCCCAGCATTTT
TRBV19	-	TRBJ1-1	-	CASSVQGSVNTEAFF	TGTGCCAGTAGTGTTCAGGGCTCCGTGAACACTGAAGCTTTCTTT
TRBV28	-	TRBJ2-2	-	CASSPMFGAILKNTGELFF	TGTGCCAGCAGCCCCATGTTTGGGGCCATCCTTAAGAACACCGGGGAGCTGTTTTTT
TRBV6-5	-	TRBJ1-4	-	CASSYGPGAKLFF	TGTGCCAGCAGTTACGGGCCGGGAGCCAAGCTGTTTTTT
TRBV28	-	TRBJ2-7	-	CASSEAGTLSAYEQYF	TGTGCCAGCAGTGAGGCCGGGACGCTATCCGCCTACGAGCAGTACTTC
TRBV11-2	-	TRBJ1-6	TRBD1	CASSLDRVGNSPLHF	TGTGCCAGCAGCTTGGACAGGGTCGGGAATTCACCCCTCCACTTT
TRBV6-4	-	TRBJ2-7	-	CASSDSPSASYEQYF	TGTGCCAGCAGTGACTCGCCATCGGCTAGCTACGAGCAGTACTTC
TRBV7-2	many	TRBJ2-1	TRBD2	CASSPQRGTSGKFF	TGTGCCAGCAGCCCTCAGAGGGGAACTAGCGGTAAGTTCTTC
TRBV9	-	TRBJ2-3	-	CASSVVGGRTDTQYF	TGTGCCAGCAGCGTAGTTGGGGGTCGGACAGATACGCAGTATTTT
TRBV5-1	-	TRBJ2-1	TRBD2	CASAGGTSYNEQFF	TGCGCCAGCGCGGGGGGGACTTCCTACAATGAGCAGTTCTTC
TRBV3-1/TRBV3-2	-	TRBJ1-2	-	CASSQGQPVSGYTF	TGTGCCAGCAGCCAGGGACAACCCGTCAGTGGCTACACCTTC
TRBV7-9	-	TRBJ2-7	TRBD2	CASSFEAGAYEQYF	TGTGCCAGCAGCTTTGAAGCGGGAGCCTACGAGCAGTACTTC
TRBV6-2/TRBV6-3	once	TRBJ2-7	-	CASSRNGRSYEQYF	TGTGCCAGCAGTAGGAACGGCCGCTCCTACGAGCAGTACTTC
TRBV19	-	TRBJ1-6	TRBD1	CASSHGTGGRQSPLHF	TGTGCCAGTAGTCACGGCACAGGGGGCCGCCAGTCACCCCTCCACTTT
TRBV10-1	-	TRBJ1-1	-	CASIPLQRLNTEAFF	TGCGCCAGCATCCCCCTTCAGCGGCTGAACACTGAAGCTTTCTTT
TRBV6-5	-	TRBJ1-2	-	CASTLSGEANYGYTF	TGTGCCAGCACCCTAAGTGGGGAGGCTAACTATGGCTACACCTTC
TRBV5-1	-	TRBJ2-1	-	CASRPLGPLKYNEQFF	TGCGCCAGCAGGCCCTTGGGACCCCTGAAGTACAATGAGCAGTTCTTC
TRBV18	-	TRBJ2-3	TRBD2	CASSPLSGGTDTQYF	TGTGCCAGCTCACCACTCAGCGGGGGCACAGATACGCAGTATTTT
TRBV19	once	TRBJ1-2	-	CASSRDRAMMGYTF	TGTGCCAGTAGTCGGGACCGCGCTATGATGGGCTACACCTTC
TRBV6-2/TRBV6-3	-	TRBJ2-2	-	CASSYGPVETGELFF	TGTGCCAGCAGTTACGGACCAGTTGAGACCGGGGAGCTGTTTTTT
TRBV4-2	-	TRBJ2-2	TRBD1	CASSPLQGPPTGELFF	TGTGCCAGCAGCCCCTTACAGGGGCCCCCCACCGGGGAGCTGTTTTTT
TRBV5-5	-	TRBJ1-2	-	CASSWSGRALGYGYTF	TGTGCCAGCAGCTGGTCAGGGAGGGCCTTGGGCTATGGCTACACCTTC
TRBV6-2/TRBV6-3	-	TRBJ2-7	-	CASSPPGPLYEQYF	TGTGCCAGCAGCCCACCGGGACCCCTATACGAGCAGTACTTC
TRBV18	-	TRBJ2-7	-	CASSSRQDYEQYF	TGTGCCAGCTCATCTCGACAGGACTACGAGCAGTACTTC
TRBV6-5	-	TRBJ1-1	TRBD1	CASSTGAGAAFF	TGTGCCAGTTCTACAGGGGCTGGGGCGGCTTTCTTT
TRBV7-2	once	TRBJ2-7	TRBD2	CASSLQRGASYEQYF	TGTGCCAGCAGCCTCCAGCGGGGGGCCTCCTACGAGCAGTACTTC